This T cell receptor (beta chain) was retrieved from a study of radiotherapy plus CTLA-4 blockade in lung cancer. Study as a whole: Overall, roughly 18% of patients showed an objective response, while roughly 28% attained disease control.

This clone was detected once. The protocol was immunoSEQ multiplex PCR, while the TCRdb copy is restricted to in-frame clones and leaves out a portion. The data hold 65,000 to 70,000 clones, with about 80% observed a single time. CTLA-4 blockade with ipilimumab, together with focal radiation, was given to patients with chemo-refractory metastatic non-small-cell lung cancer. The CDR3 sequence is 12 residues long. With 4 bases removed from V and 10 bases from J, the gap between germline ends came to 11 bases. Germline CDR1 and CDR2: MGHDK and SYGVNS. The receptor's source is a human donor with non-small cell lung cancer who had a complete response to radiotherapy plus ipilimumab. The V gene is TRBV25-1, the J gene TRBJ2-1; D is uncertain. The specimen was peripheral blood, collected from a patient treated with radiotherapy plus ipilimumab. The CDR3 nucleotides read TGTGCCAGCAGTGGGCAAGGCAGGGAGCAGTTCTTC. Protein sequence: CASSGQGREQFF.